Here is one TCR beta chain with its context. What it binds is not known. The junction does not match germline at one end; this may be a read error. These data are taken from a study of tumor-infiltrating lymphocytes in primary liver carcinoma. DNA and RNA were both co-extracted from roughly 18-30 mg of bulk tissue that had not been sorted. The CDR3 has 14 residues. Germline CDR1 reads SQVTM; CDR2 reads ANQGSEA. General study findings and limits: Tumors and blood were compared for top-250-clone fraction, and tumors had the significantly higher value (p = 0.039).

A constant-region primer served to make TCR beta cDNA from approximately 490 ng total RNA. Generation of the TCR beta libraries relied on three nested multiplex PCR rounds using slightly modified ARM-PCR. It was with TRBV1-TRBV30 forward primers and a C-beta reverse primer that the first two PCR rounds were run, at approximately 10 cycles each. TCRdb re-derived calls from the multiplex PCR reads in MiXCR, one entry per CDR3 protein. In the table there are roughly 120,000 distinct CDR3 sequences, roughly three fifths of which are singletons. Material for sequencing was liver tumor tissue from sampling region 3. Subset described: tumor region T3, left-lateral pole. The clonotype was recovered from a woman aged 60-75 years with primary liver carcinoma and hepatitis B virus infection. The genes are TRBV29-1 and TRBJ2-1, with 7 bases identical to TRBD2. CDR3 loop: CSVGGHAAGDERFF. In nucleotides, the CDR3 is TGCAGCGTGGGAGGGCACGCCGCGGGAGATGAGCGGTTCTTC.